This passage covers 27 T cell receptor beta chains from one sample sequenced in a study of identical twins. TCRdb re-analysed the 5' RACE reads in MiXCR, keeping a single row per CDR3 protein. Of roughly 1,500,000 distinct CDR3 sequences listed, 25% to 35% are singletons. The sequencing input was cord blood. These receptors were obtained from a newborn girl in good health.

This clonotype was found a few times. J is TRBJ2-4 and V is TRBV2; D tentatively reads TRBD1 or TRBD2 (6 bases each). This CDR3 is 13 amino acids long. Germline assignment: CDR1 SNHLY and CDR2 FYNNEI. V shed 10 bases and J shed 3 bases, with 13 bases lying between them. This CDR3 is CATRGLYKNIQYF. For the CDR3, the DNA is TGTGCCACCCGGGGGCTCTACAAAAACATTCAGTACTTC.

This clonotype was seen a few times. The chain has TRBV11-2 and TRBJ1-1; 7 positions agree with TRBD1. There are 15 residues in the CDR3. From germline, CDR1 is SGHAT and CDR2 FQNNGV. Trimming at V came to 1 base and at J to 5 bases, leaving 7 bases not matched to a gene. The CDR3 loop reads CASSLADRVGTEAFF. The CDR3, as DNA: TGTGCCAGCAGCTTAGCTGACAGGGTTGGAACTGAAGCTTTCTTT.

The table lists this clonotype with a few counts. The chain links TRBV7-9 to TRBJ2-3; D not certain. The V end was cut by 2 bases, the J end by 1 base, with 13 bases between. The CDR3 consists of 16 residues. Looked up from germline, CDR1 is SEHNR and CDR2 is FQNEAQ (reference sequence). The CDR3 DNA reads TGTGCCAGCAGCTTACGGCGTGCCAGCGGCACAGATACGCAGTATTTT. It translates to CASSLRRASGTDTQYF.

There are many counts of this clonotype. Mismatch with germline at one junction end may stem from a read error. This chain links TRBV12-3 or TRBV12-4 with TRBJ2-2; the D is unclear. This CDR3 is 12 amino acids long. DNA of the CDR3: TGCGCCAGCAGCTTTATCGCCGGGGAGCTGTTTTTT. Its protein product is CASSFIAGELFF.

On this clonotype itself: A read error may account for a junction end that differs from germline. Here the CDR3 DNA reads TGTGCCAGCAGTTTAGGACTAGCGGGGGCAGATATGCAGTATTTT. It codes for CASSLGLAGADMQYF. This rearrangement joins TRBV12-3 or TRBV12-4 to TRBJ2-3; 12 bases are a match to TRBD2. The CDR3 runs 15 residues.

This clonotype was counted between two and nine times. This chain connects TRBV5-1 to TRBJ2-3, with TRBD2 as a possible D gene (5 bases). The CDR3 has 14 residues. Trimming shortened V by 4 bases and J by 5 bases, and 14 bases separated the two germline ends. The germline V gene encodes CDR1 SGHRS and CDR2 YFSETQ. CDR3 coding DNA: TGCGCCAGCAGCAAACTAGAGCCCTTAGATACGCAGTATTTT. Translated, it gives CASSKLEPLDTQYF.

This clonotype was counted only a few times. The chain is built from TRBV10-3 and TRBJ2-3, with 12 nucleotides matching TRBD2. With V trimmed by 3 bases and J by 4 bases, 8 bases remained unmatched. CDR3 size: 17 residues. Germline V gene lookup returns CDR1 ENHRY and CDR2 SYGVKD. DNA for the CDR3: TGTGCCATCAGTGACCGCGGGACTAGCGGGCCTTCAGATACGCAGTATTTT. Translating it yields CAISDRGTSGPSDTQYF.

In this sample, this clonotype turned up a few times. The CDR3 nucleotides are TGCAGTGCCCTAACTAGCGGGAGGTCCTACGAGCAGTACTTC. Its protein is CSALTSGRSYEQYF. V gene TRBV20-1 combines with J gene TRBJ2-7; 12 bases match TRBD2. The ends lost 6 bases at V and 1 base at J; junction bases unmatched: 4. CDR3 length: 14 amino acids. CDR1 DFQATT and CDR2 SNEGSKA come from the germline V gene (reference sequence).

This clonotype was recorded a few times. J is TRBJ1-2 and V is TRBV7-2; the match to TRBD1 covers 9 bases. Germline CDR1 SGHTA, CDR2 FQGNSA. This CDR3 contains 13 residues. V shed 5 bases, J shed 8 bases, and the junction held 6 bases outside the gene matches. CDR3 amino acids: CASSRTGGRGYTF. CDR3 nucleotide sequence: TGTGCCAGCAGCCGTACAGGGGGCAGGGGCTACACCTTC.

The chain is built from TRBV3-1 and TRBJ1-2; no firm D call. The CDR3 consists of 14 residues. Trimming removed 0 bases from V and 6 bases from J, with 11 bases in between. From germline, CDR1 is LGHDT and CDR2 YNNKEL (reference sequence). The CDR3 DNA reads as TGTGCCAGCAGCCAAGATATAAGAGGCAATGGCTACACCTTC. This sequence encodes CASSQDIRGNGYTF.

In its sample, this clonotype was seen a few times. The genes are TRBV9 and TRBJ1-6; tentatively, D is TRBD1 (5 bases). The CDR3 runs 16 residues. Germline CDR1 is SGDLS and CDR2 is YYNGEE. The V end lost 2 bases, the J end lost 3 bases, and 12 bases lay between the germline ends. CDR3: CASSVSPGGYNSPLHF. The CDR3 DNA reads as TGTGCCAGCAGCGTCTCTCCCGGGGGCTATAATTCACCCCTCCACTTT.

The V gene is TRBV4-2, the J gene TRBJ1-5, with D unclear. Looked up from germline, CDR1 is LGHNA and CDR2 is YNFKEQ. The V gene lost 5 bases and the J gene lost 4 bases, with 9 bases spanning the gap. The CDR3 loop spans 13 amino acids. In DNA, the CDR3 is TGTGCCAGCAGCTCCCTTCGGAATCAGCCCCAGCATTTT. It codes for CASSSLRNQPQHF.

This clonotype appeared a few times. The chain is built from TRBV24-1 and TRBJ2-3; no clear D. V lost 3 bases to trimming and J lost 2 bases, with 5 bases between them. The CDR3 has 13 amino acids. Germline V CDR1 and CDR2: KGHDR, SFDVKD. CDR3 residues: CATSDGPTDTQYF. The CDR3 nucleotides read TGTGCCACCAGTGATGGACCCACAGATACGCAGTATTTT.

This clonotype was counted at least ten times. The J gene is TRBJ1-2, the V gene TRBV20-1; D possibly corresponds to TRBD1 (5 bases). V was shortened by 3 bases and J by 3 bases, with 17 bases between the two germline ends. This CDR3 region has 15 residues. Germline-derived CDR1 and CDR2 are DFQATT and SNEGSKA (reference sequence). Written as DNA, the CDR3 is TGCAGTGCTAGTCTGGGACCCTTATGGGACTATGGCTACACCTTC. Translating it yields CSASLGPLWDYGYTF.

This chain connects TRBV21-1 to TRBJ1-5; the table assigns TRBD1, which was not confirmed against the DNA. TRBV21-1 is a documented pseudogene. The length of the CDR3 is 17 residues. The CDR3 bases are TGTGCCAGCAGCAATGGGACAGGGGTTCATAGCAATCAGCCCCAGCATTTT. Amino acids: CASSNGTGVHSNQPQHF.

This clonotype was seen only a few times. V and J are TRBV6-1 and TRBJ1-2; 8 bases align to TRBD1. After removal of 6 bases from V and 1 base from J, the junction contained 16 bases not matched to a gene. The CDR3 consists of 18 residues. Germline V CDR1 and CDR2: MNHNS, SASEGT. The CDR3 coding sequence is TGTGCCAGCAGACCCACTACAGGGGGGGGAATAAGTAACTATGGCTACACCTTC. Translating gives CASRPTTGGGISNYGYTF.

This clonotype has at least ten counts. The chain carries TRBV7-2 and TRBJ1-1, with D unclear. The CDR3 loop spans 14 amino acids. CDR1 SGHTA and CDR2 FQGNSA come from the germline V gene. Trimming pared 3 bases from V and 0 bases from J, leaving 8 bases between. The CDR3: CASSLGFLNTEAFF. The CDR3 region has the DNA TGTGCCAGCAGCTTGGGGTTCTTGAACACTGAAGCTTTCTTT.

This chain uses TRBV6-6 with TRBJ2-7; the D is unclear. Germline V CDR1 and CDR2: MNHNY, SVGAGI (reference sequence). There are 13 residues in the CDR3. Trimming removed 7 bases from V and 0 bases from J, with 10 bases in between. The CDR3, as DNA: TGTGCCAGCAACACACAAAGCTCCTACGAGCAGTACTTC. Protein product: CASNTQSSYEQYF.

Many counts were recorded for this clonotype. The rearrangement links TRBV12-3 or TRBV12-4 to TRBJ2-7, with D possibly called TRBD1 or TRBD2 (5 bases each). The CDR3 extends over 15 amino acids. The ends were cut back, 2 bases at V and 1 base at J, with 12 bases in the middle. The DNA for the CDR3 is TGTGCCAGCAGTTTAACGGGACGGACTTCCTACGAGCAGTACTTC. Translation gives CASSLTGRTSYEQYF.

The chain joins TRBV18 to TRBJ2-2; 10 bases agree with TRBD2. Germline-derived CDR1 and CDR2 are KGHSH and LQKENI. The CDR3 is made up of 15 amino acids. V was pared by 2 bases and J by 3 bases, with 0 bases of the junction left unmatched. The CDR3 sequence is CASSPGTSDTGELFF. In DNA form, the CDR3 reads TGTGCCAGCTCACCAGGGACTAGCGACACCGGGGAGCTGTTTTTT.

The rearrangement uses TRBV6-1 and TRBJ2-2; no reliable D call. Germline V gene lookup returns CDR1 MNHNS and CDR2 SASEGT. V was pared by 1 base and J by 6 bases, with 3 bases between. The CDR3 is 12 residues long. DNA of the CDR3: TGTGCCAGCAGTGAAGTTCCCGGGGAGCTGTTTTTT. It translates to CASSEVPGELFF.

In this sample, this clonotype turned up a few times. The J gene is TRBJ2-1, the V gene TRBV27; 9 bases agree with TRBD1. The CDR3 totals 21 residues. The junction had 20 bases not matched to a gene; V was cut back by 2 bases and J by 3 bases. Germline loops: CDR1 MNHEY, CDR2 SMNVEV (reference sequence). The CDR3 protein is CASSLRGQGRRTTHYYNEQFF. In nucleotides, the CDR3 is TGTGCCAGCAGTTTACGGGGACAGGGAAGACGGACTACTCACTACTACAATGAGCAGTTCTTC.

CDR3 protein: CASSELGKNYGYTF. The DNA of the CDR3 is TGTGCCAGCAGTGAATTGGGCAAAAACTATGGCTACACCTTC. The genes are TRBV25-1 and TRBJ1-2, with D unclear. CDR1 is MGHDK and CDR2 is SYGVNS in the germline V gene. V lost 1 base and J lost 2, with 8 bases in between. The CDR3 loop spans 14 amino acids.

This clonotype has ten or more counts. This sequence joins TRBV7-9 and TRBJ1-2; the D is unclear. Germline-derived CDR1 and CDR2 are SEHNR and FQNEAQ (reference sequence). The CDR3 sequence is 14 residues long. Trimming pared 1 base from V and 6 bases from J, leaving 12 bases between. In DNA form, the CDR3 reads TGTGCCAGCAGCTTAGAGGGCCCAACCCATGGCTACACCTTC. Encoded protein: CASSLEGPTHGYTF.

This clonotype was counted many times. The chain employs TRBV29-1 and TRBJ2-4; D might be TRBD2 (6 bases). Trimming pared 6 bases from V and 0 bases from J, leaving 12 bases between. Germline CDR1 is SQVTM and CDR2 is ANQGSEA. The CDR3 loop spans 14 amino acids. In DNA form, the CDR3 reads TGCAGCGTCGTCGGGACTGCAGCCAAAAACATTCAGTACTTC. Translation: CSVVGTAAKNIQYF.

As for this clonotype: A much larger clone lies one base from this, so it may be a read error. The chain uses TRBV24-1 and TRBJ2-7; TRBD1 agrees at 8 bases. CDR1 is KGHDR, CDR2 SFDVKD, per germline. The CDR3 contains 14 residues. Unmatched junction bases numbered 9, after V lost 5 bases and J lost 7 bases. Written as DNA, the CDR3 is TGTGCCACCAGTGCCGGGACAGGTTACAATGAGCAGTACTTC. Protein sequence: CATSAGTGYNEQYF.

This CDR3 reads CSATPVSFRDREYF. The CDR3, as DNA: TGCAGTGCTACCCCAGTTTCCTTCCGGGACAGGGAGTACTTC. The V and J genes are TRBV20-1 and TRBJ2-5, with 9 bases lining up with TRBD1. The V gene's germline CDR1 is DFQATT and CDR2 SNEGSKA (reference sequence). The V segment lost 4 bases and the J segment 12 bases; nucleotides outside the gene matches: 15. This CDR3 has 14 amino acids.